One sample yielded the 10 T cell receptor beta chains listed below, sequenced in a study of radiotherapy plus CTLA-4 blockade in lung cancer. Data came from immunoSEQ multiplex PCR; TCRdb stores just in-frame clones and leaves some out. Seen here are about 95,000 clones, around four fifths observed once, and the top ten hold about 3.5%. This specimen consisted of peripheral blood, obtained from a patient treated with radiotherapy plus ipilimumab. The receptors were sampled from a human donor with non-small cell lung cancer who had a partial response to radiotherapy plus ipilimumab.

CDR3 sequence: CASRDARAGGPHEQYF. Here the CDR3 DNA reads TGTGCCAGCAGAGATGCACGAGCGGGAGGGCCCCACGAGCAGTACTTC. V and J are TRBV6-6 and TRBJ2-7; 10 bases match TRBD2. The CDR3 totals 16 residues. Trimming took 6 bases from V and 5 from J; bases not matched to a gene: 13. Germline CDR1 reads MNHNY; CDR2 reads SVGAGI (reference sequence).

The chain carries TRBV19 and TRBJ2-3; D is unclear. The CDR3 is made up of 13 amino acids. Trimming stripped 6 bases from V and 4 bases from J, with 11 bases between. CDR1 and CDR2 (germline): LNHDA, SQIVND (reference sequence). In DNA, the CDR3 is TGTGCCAGTAGCCCTTATTCCCCAGATACGCAGTATTTT. This encodes CASSPYSPDTQYF.

V usage is TRBV6-1 and J usage is TRBJ1-5; D gene uncertain. V was cut by 10 bases and J by 0 bases, with 10 bases left in between. Germline V gene lookup returns CDR1 MNHNS and CDR2 SASEGT. The CDR3 runs to 13 residues. This CDR3 is CATFFSSNQPQHF. The DNA for the CDR3 is TGTGCCACCTTTTTTTCTAGCAATCAGCCCCAGCATTTT.

The rearrangement joins TRBV27 to TRBJ2-2; perhaps TRBD1 as D (6 bases). The CDR3 spans 15 residues. The V gene lost 0 bases and the J gene lost 13 bases, with 18 bases spanning the gap. Germline V CDR1 and CDR2: MNHEY, SMNVEV (reference sequence). The chain's CDR3 is CASSLSGAHSRRLFF. DNA of the CDR3: TGTGCCAGCAGTTTATCGGGGGCGCACAGCCGAAGGCTGTTTTTT.

The genes are TRBV5-4 and TRBJ1-2, with D tentatively TRBD1 (5 bases). The CDR3 covers 14 residues. V lost 2 bases and J lost 7, with 15 bases in between. Looked up from germline, CDR1 is SGHNT and CDR2 is YYREEE (reference sequence). CDR3 nucleotides: TGTGCCAGCAGCTTAGATCGGCGGGGGATTGGCTACACCTTC. Amino acids: CASSLDRRGIGYTF.

The chain joins TRBV6-8 to TRBJ2-1; 12 bases are a match to TRBD2. Germline V gives CDR1 MNHGY, CDR2 SAAAGT. This CDR3 has 21 residues. V lost 6 bases to trimming and J lost 0 bases; unmatched junction nucleotides: 18. The CDR3 nucleotides read TGTGCCAGCAGGCGGCACGGGACTAGCGGGTTTTACAAGCCCTCCTACAATGAGCAGTTCTTC. Residues: CASRRHGTSGFYKPSYNEQFF.

The V and J genes are TRBV27 and TRBJ1-1, with 7 bases that match TRBD1. CDR1 MNHEY and CDR2 SMNVEV come from the germline V gene (reference sequence). J was trimmed by 1 base and V by 5 bases; bases with no gene match: 10. This CDR3 region has 16 residues. DNA of the CDR3: TGTGCCAGCAGTCCTCAGGACAGGTCTAGGAACACTGAAGCTTTCTTT. This codes for CASSPQDRSRNTEAFF.

The chain employs TRBV27 and TRBJ2-1; 10 nucleotides line up with TRBD2. Germline values: CDR1 MNHEY, CDR2 SMNVEV (reference sequence). V was clipped by 5 bases and J by 2 bases; unmatched bases: 6. The CDR3 spans 16 residues. CDR3 in DNA: TGTGCCAGCAGTACCCGGACTAGCGGAGCCTACAATGAGCAGTTCTTC. It is translated as CASSTRTSGAYNEQFF.

The CDR3 sequence: CASSLSTRWGPFF. The DNA of the CDR3 is TGTGCCAGCAGTTTGTCGACTAGATGGGGTCCGTTCTTC. This chain links TRBV28 with TRBJ2-1, with D maybe TRBD2 (6 bases). The CDR3 spans 13 residues. The germline gives CDR1 MDHEN, CDR2 SYDVKM. V lost 3 bases and J 15 bases, leaving 18 bases between the germline ends.

This rearrangement joins TRBV19 to TRBJ1-5, with TRBD1 matching 9 bases. CDR1 and CDR2 from the germline V gene are LNHDA and SQIVND (reference sequence). This CDR3 contains 16 residues. V shed 3 bases, J shed 2 bases, and the junction held 5 bases outside the gene matches. DNA of the CDR3: TGTGCCAGTAGTATGTCCCGGGACAGGGGCAATCAGCCCCAGCATTTT. Translation gives CASSMSRDRGNQPQHF.